Listed below are T cell receptor beta chains from one sample, sequenced in a study of blood T cell repertoires in COVID-19. The assay was immunoSEQ multiplex PCR, and TCRdb's table has in-frame clones only and misses some. Here the sample spans roughly 56,000 clones, 89% being singletons. The source material was peripheral blood. Every receptor here comes from a woman aged 60-70 years with COVID-19, enrolled during active disease. CDR3s include the opening cysteine and the closing phenylalanine or tryptophan. D genes are given only for firm matches.

j_call,d_call,v_call,cdr3_nt,cdr3_aa
TRBJ2-3,.,TRBV12-3/TRBV12-4,TGTGCCAGCAGTTTAGGACTGAAGGGGACGCAGTATTTT,CASSLGLKGTQYF
TRBJ2-7,.,TRBV5-1,TGCGCCAGCAGCTTGTGGGGCGGCCCAATGAGTGAGCAGTACTTC,CASSLWGGPMSEQYF
TRBJ1-6,.,TRBV12-3/TRBV12-4,TGTGCCAGCAGTTTAGCGCTAGCACCCCTCCACTTT,CASSLALAPLHF
TRBJ2-2,.,TRBV5-4,TGTGCCAGCAGCTTCTTCGCCGGGGAGCTGTTTTTT,CASSFFAGELFF
TRBJ2-2,TRBD2,TRBV19,TGTGCCAGTAGTATCGGGGGGTTAGGCACCGGGGAGCTGTTTTTT,CASSIGGLGTGELFF
TRBJ1-2,.,TRBV18,TGTGCCAGCACCCAGGGGCCTCAAATCTATGGCTACACCTTC,CASTQGPQIYGYTF
TRBJ1-2,TRBD1,TRBV28,TGTGCCAGCAGTACCGGACAGGGAGTCGACGGCTACACCTTC,CASSTGQGVDGYTF
TRBJ2-3,.,TRBV5-4,TGTGCCAGCAGCTTGGCCCAGACACATAATACGCAGTATTTT,CASSLAQTHNTQYF
TRBJ2-5,TRBD1,TRBV6-5,TGTGCCAGCAGTCCGACAGGGAGAGAGACCCAGTACTTC,CASSPTGRETQYF
TRBJ2-1,.,TRBV21-1,TGTGCCGGTACAGGTCTCACCGATTGGGATGAGCAGTTCTTC,CAGTGLTDWDEQFF
TRBJ1-1,.,TRBV20-1,TGCAGTGCTAGTCGGGTCAACACTGAAGCTTTCTTT,CSASRVNTEAFF
TRBJ1-1,.,TRBV6-5,TGTGCCAGCAGTTACTCGGGGGCCCTGGACACTGAAGCTTTCTTT,CASSYSGALDTEAFF
TRBJ1-2,.,TRBV27,TGTGCCAGCAGTCCAGGACAAAACTATGGCTACACCTTC,CASSPGQNYGYTF
TRBJ1-6,.,TRBV3-1/TRBV3-2,TGTGCCAGCAGCCAATCGGATTCACCCCTCCACTTT,CASSQSDSPLHF
TRBJ2-1,.,TRBV12-5,TGTGCTAGTGGGCCATGCTATATTTCCCAGAGGGATGAGCAGTTCTTC,CASGPCYISQRDEQFF